This T cell receptor beta chain derives from a study of shared clonotypes between healthy human individuals (TCRdb year 2020). Turning to the overall study: The cohort included three men and a couple of women between 18 and 49 years of age. Libraries were prepared and TCR repertoires were sequenced by different laboratories using diverse techniques, in order to increase sequencing depth and limit assay-specific biases. To estimate repertoire size and how much clonotypes are shared between individuals, the study performed deep sequencing of blood TCR repertoires from about five healthy adults. Each donor's leukapheresis produced roughly between about 0.8 and 10 billion PBMCs. For each donor, CD4 naive and CD4 memory were each given three plates, CD8 naive was given two plates, and CD8 memory was given one plate.

CD8 naive samples were CD45RO-negative cells positively selected for CCR7, giving a CD45RA+CCR7+ population that excluded TemRA cells. The donors were healthy, HIV-negative adults who had no recently reported acute infections or vaccinations. Every donor was a Caucasian adult living in Nashville, Tennessee, USA. Blood was collected by leukapheresis, and PBMCs were isolated by Ficoll-Histopaque density gradient centrifugation and then cryopreserved in liquid nitrogen vapor phase. Purity and quantity of every magnetically sorted T cell population were checked by analytical flow cytometry. Genomic DNA was isolated from each sorted fraction and quantified by UV absorbance on a Nanodrop 2000c. Concerning this clone itself: Its antigen target is currently unknown. No much larger clone is present one base from it, and per-base qualities are unavailable.

On the study overall, not on this receptor specifically: Based on pairwise subsampling, the degree of clonotype sharing among donors was expected to be affected by sequencing depth. The genetic and exposure-history diversity represented was limited by the small number of donors. Approximately 5% of naive CD4, 3% to 3.5% of naive CD8, approximately 2% of memory CD4, and around 0.42% of memory CD8 clonotypes were shared across several donors. Compared with non-shared clonotypes, the clonotypes found in all four sorted-subset donors had higher generation probabilities. Sampling was limited to blood, and TCR repertoires in tissue likely differ from TCR repertoires in blood. Naive subsets generally had larger estimated clonotype richness than memory subsets. Incomplete sequencing was indicated by rarefaction of sorted-subset datasets, despite the large sequencing depth.

TCR CDR3 regions were amplified from genomic DNA by multiplex PCR using the deep immunoSEQ assay. Extracted genomic DNA from each cell subset was distributed evenly across all wells of several immunoSEQ 96-well plates, and each plate was treated as a replicate. For sorted subsets, each replicate PCR was loaded with approximately 200 ng genomic DNA, equivalent to 30,000 or so T cell genomes. The purified libraries were quantified using a Qubit 3.0 fluorometer, sized with a Bioanalyzer 2100, and then quantified again using the KAPA Library Quantification kit. Every immunoSEQ 96-well plate was sequenced on a separate single-read 150-cycle Illumina NextSeq 550 flow cell. In the original analysis: Because the immunoSEQ output included only junctional sequences and no quality scores, the filtering could not be the same as the filtering used for full-length reads. Sequences were annotated with PyIR, a Python wrapper for IgBLAST v1.9, using IMGT germline references to assign V/J genes and CDR3. Reads were removed for weak V/J assignments (E-value above 1e-6), missing CDR3, stop codons, out-of-frame junctions, or ambiguous translated residues. V3J clonotypes were defined by identical inferred V gene, J gene, and CDR3 amino acid sequence. Percentage overlap between repertoires was computed as shared unique clonotypes divided by the size of the smaller repertoire. RTK rarefaction, the Chao1 estimator, and Recon v2.1 estimates of unobserved clonotypes were used to assess repertoire richness. OLGA was used to compute generation probabilities for all TCRbeta clonotypes that the gDNA method yielded from a handful of donors. TCRdb took over this immuneACCESS table, retaining in-frame rearrangements with V and J assigned. Such tables are incomplete; in checked studies, under half of the missing clones stem from an unresolved V gene, and the remainder is unexplained. Clone size and the V and J calls come from that table; the DNA yielded D and trimming. The sample table shows roughly 2.1 million clones, and just over 90% are seen once. The ten top clones hold 1.5% to 2% of the sample.

In the germline V gene (reference sequence), CDR1 corresponds to SEHNR and CDR2 to FQNEAQ. The CDR3 spans 15 residues, from the cysteine through the phenylalanine. The read is trimmed to its CDR3 DNA, 45 bases read in frame from base 1. V loses 8 bases at its end and J loses 0 bases; junction bases beyond the gene matches: 6. The receptor comes from a man aged 18-30 years in good health. Some clones in this sample may be carry-over from other donors' samples. The specimen sequenced was naive CD8+ T cells from PBMCs. The sample's cell subset or site label, decoded: CD45RA+CCR7+. The chain uses TRBV7-9 and TRBJ2-2, with 7 bases in between that match TRBD1. In nucleotide form, the sequence is TGTGCCAGCGGTCAGGGGGAAACGAACACCGGGGAGCTGTTTTTT. The encoded protein is CASGQGETNTGELFF.